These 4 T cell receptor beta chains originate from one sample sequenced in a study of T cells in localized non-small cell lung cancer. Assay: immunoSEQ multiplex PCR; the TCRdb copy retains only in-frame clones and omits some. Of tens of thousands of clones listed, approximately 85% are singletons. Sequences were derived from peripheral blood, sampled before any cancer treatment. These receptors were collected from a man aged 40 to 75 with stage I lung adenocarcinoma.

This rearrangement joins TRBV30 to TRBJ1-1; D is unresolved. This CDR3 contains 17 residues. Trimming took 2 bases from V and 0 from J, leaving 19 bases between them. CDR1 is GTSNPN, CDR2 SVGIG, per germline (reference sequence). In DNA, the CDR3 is TGTGCCTGGAGTCTCGCGGGAATAACCCGAGTGAACACTGAAGCTTTCTTT. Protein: CAWSLAGITRVNTEAFF.

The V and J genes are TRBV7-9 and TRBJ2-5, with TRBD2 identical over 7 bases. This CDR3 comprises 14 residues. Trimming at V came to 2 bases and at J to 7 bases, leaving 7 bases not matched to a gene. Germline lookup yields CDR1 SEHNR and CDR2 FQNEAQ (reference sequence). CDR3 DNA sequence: TGTGCCAGCAGCTTATTTGGGTCGGGGGGGACCCAGTACTTC. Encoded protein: CASSLFGSGGTQYF.

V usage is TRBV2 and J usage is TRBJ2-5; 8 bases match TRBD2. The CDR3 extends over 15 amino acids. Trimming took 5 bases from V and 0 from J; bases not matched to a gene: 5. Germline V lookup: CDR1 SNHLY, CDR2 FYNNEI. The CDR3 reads CASSPAGVNQETQYF. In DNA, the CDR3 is TGTGCCAGCAGTCCAGCGGGGGTTAACCAAGAGACCCAGTACTTC.

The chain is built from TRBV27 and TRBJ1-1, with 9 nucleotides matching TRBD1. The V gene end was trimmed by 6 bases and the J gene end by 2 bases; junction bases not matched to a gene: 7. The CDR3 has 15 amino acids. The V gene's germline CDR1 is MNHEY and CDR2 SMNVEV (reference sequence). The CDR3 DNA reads TGTGCCAGCAGAGCATTGGGACAGGGAAACACTGAAGCTTTCTTT. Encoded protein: CASRALGQGNTEAFF.